Listed here is a single T cell receptor beta chain. Its antigen is as yet unknown. PCR primers comprised 60 Vbeta and 13 Jbeta primers. Profiling relied on immunoSEQ multiplex PCR, and the TCRdb table lists in-frame clones only, not all of them. The sample lists about 160,000 clones, about 77% occurring once. The CDR3 is 13 amino acids. This sample is part of a study of cytomegalovirus exposure and HLA in healthy donors. The study's findings and limits: Later work associated around 18,000 TCR beta sequences with HLA alleles at 0.05 false discovery rate. Reports credit the classifier with highly specific, highly sensitive diagnosis of cytomegalovirus status. Exclusion as indistinguishable affected some V segments, including TRBV6-2 and TRBV6-3.

The V gene is TRBV12-2, the J gene TRBJ1-4. TRBV12-2 is a listed pseudogene. What was sequenced was PBMCs. This TCR derives from a woman in her forties or fifties in good health and CMV-seronegative. This chain's CDR3 is CASRFGYNEKLFF. DNA of the CDR3: TGTGCAAGTCGCTTCGGGTATAATGAAAAACTGTTTTTT.